A selection of T cell receptor beta chains follows, all from one sample in a study of cytomegalovirus exposure and HLA in healthy donors. Some clones are missing from TCRdb's copy, which holds only in-frame ones; the method was immunoSEQ multiplex PCR. Counted here are about 200,000 clones, roughly 80% occurring once; the ten biggest clones make up 2.5% to 3.5%. The sequenced material came from PBMCs. The receptors derive from a woman aged 40-49 years in good health and CMV-seronegative. The CDR3 runs from the conserved cysteine through the conserved F or W. D genes are given only for firm matches. Size is omitted from some rows. Given values are once, few, many or a class for expanded clones.

v_call: TRBV7-9; d_call: .; clone_size: once; j_call: TRBJ1-5; cdr3_nt: TGTGCCAGCAGCTTAAGCGAGGATTATAGCAATCAGCCCCAGCATTTT; cdr3_aa: CASSLSEDYSNQPQHF
v_call: TRBV5-1; d_call: .; clone_size: .; j_call: TRBJ2-7; cdr3_nt: TGCGCCAGCAGCTTGGTCCCGACAGGGACTCCCTACGAGCAGTACTTC; cdr3_aa: CASSLVPTGTPYEQYF
v_call: TRBV7-9; d_call: .; clone_size: .; j_call: TRBJ2-5; cdr3_nt: TGTGCCAGCAGAAAAGAGCGGGTTAGCGGCCTCCAAGAGACCCAGTACTTC; cdr3_aa: CASRKERVSGLQETQYF
v_call: TRBV18; d_call: .; clone_size: .; j_call: TRBJ1-1; cdr3_nt: TGTGCCAGCTCACCACCCCGTACAGGGCTCACTGAAGCTTTCTTT; cdr3_aa: CASSPPRTGLTEAFF
v_call: TRBV5-1; d_call: TRBD2; clone_size: once; j_call: TRBJ2-1; cdr3_nt: TGCGCCAGCAGCTTCGGGGGACGGCGGGAGAACTACAATGAGCAGTTCTTC; cdr3_aa: CASSFGGRRENYNEQFF
v_call: TRBV5-4; d_call: TRBD1; clone_size: .; j_call: TRBJ1-2; cdr3_nt: TGTGCCAGCAGCTTCGGACAGGGGAATGGCTACACCTTC; cdr3_aa: CASSFGQGNGYTF
v_call: TRBV2; d_call: TRBD2; clone_size: .; j_call: TRBJ2-2; cdr3_nt: TGTGCCAGCAAGGCTAGCGGGAGCATTTACGGGGAGCTGTTTTTT; cdr3_aa: CASKASGSIYGELFF
v_call: TRBV4-1; d_call: TRBD1; clone_size: .; j_call: TRBJ1-5; cdr3_nt: TGCGCCAGCAGCCCCCAGGGGGCGAGGCAGCCCCAGCATTTT; cdr3_aa: CASSPQGARQPQHF
v_call: TRBV11-2; d_call: TRBD1; clone_size: .; j_call: TRBJ2-7; cdr3_nt: TGTGCCAGCAGCTCCGGACAGGGGGCTTACGAGCAGTACTTC; cdr3_aa: CASSSGQGAYEQYF
v_call: TRBV5-1; d_call: .; clone_size: .; j_call: TRBJ2-3; cdr3_nt: TGCGCCAGCAGCTTGGCAGGTTTGCAGGGGACCACAGATACGCAGTATTTT; cdr3_aa: CASSLAGLQGTTDTQYF
v_call: TRBV28; d_call: .; clone_size: .; j_call: TRBJ2-7; cdr3_nt: TGTGCCAGCAGTTGGCGGAGTGACGACGAGCAGTACTTC; cdr3_aa: CASSWRSDDEQYF
v_call: TRBV7-9; d_call: TRBD1; clone_size: .; j_call: TRBJ1-1; cdr3_nt: TGTGCCAGCAGCTTAGTACAGGGGAGTGAGGATGAAGCTTTCTTT; cdr3_aa: CASSLVQGSEDEAFF
v_call: TRBV10-1; d_call: .; clone_size: .; j_call: TRBJ2-2; cdr3_nt: TGCGCCAGCAGCCGGGGGGACATTGGCGGGGAGCTGTTTTTT; cdr3_aa: CASSRGDIGGELFF
v_call: TRBV19; d_call: .; clone_size: few; j_call: TRBJ2-7; cdr3_nt: TGTGCCAGTAGTGGGCTGGGCGAGCAGTACTTC; cdr3_aa: CASSGLGEQYF
v_call: TRBV18; d_call: TRBD1; clone_size: .; j_call: TRBJ1-5; cdr3_nt: TGTGCCAGCTCACCACGGGACAGCCGTTTTGAACCCCAGCATTTT; cdr3_aa: CASSPRDSRFEPQHF
v_call: TRBV19; d_call: TRBD2; clone_size: .; j_call: TRBJ2-2; cdr3_nt: TGTGCCAGCCGAATAGCGGGAGGCCTCACCGGGGAGCTGTTTTTT; cdr3_aa: CASRIAGGLTGELFF
v_call: TRBV10-1; d_call: .; clone_size: .; j_call: TRBJ2-2; cdr3_nt: TGCGCCAGCAGCTCGGGGTTGAGCACCGGGGAGCTGTTTTTT; cdr3_aa: CASSSGLSTGELFF
v_call: TRBV6-1; d_call: .; clone_size: .; j_call: TRBJ2-7; cdr3_nt: TGTGCCAGCAGCGGAACAGGGATGAACCCCTACGAGCAGTACTTC; cdr3_aa: CASSGTGMNPYEQYF
v_call: TRBV5-6; d_call: TRBD1; clone_size: few; j_call: TRBJ2-7; cdr3_nt: TGTGCCAGCGAGGACAGGTCCACTTCCTACGAGCAGTACTTC; cdr3_aa: CASEDRSTSYEQYF
v_call: TRBV19; d_call: .; clone_size: .; j_call: TRBJ2-3; cdr3_nt: TGTGCCAGTAGCTCCTTAATGACAGATACGCAGTATTTT; cdr3_aa: CASSSLMTDTQYF
v_call: TRBV10-2; d_call: .; clone_size: .; j_call: TRBJ2-3; cdr3_nt: TGCGCCAGCACGAGCGCGGGCACAGATACGCAGTATTTT; cdr3_aa: CASTSAGTDTQYF
v_call: TRBV6-5; d_call: TRBD1; clone_size: .; j_call: TRBJ2-1; cdr3_nt: TGTGCCAGCAGTTACCGGACAGGGTACAATGAGCAGTTCTTC; cdr3_aa: CASSYRTGYNEQFF
v_call: TRBV19; d_call: TRBD2; clone_size: .; j_call: TRBJ2-1; cdr3_nt: TGTGCCAGTACTGTACTAGCGGGAGCCCACAATGAGCAGTTCTTC; cdr3_aa: CASTVLAGAHNEQFF
v_call: TRBV9; d_call: .; clone_size: .; j_call: TRBJ2-6; cdr3_nt: TGTGCTAGCTCTCAAGAGCTCGGGGCTGGGGCCAACGTCCTGACTTTC; cdr3_aa: CASSQELGAGANVLTF
v_call: TRBV28; d_call: .; clone_size: .; j_call: TRBJ1-4; cdr3_nt: TGTGCCAGCAGTCCGCAGGGCCAGGGGTCAATGAGGAAACTGTTTTTT; cdr3_aa: CASSPQGQGSMRKLFF
v_call: TRBV5-1; d_call: TRBD2; clone_size: .; j_call: TRBJ2-2; cdr3_nt: TGCGCCAGCAGCTTCACCAGCGGGAGTGGGACCGGGGAGCTGTTTTTT; cdr3_aa: CASSFTSGSGTGELFF
v_call: TRBV2; d_call: TRBD1; clone_size: .; j_call: TRBJ2-1; cdr3_nt: TGTGCCAGCAAAGAGGGACAGGTTTACAATGAGCAGTTCTTC; cdr3_aa: CASKEGQVYNEQFF
v_call: TRBV5-4; d_call: TRBD2; clone_size: .; j_call: TRBJ2-3; cdr3_nt: TGTGCCAGCAGCCATGAGGGACTAGCGGGAGCTGATACGCAGTATTTT; cdr3_aa: CASSHEGLAGADTQYF
v_call: TRBV7-3; d_call: TRBD2; clone_size: .; j_call: TRBJ2-3; cdr3_nt: TGTGCCAGCAGCTTAACGGTGGCGGGAGGGCCTAATACGCAGTATTTT; cdr3_aa: CASSLTVAGGPNTQYF
v_call: TRBV19; d_call: .; clone_size: .; j_call: TRBJ2-5; cdr3_nt: TGTGCCAGTACCTCAAGGGGGGGCGGCGGGCAGGAGACCCAGTACTTC; cdr3_aa: CASTSRGGGGQETQYF
v_call: TRBV5-1; d_call: TRBD2; clone_size: .; j_call: TRBJ2-3; cdr3_nt: TGCGCCAGCAGCTCTGCTAGCGGGGGAACAGATACGCAGTATTTT; cdr3_aa: CASSSASGGTDTQYF
v_call: TRBV19; d_call: .; clone_size: few; j_call: TRBJ1-2; cdr3_nt: TGTGCCACCAGAACCCTCTCGGGGTATGGCTACACCTTC; cdr3_aa: CATRTLSGYGYTF
v_call: TRBV7-8; d_call: .; clone_size: .; j_call: TRBJ1-4; cdr3_nt: TGTGCCAGCAGCTTAGGAGGCAGCCTTAATGAAAAACTGTTTTTT; cdr3_aa: CASSLGGSLNEKLFF
v_call: TRBV19; d_call: .; clone_size: .; j_call: TRBJ2-2; cdr3_nt: TGTGCCAGTAGTTTGAGGAGGGGGGAGCTGTTTTTT; cdr3_aa: CASSLRRGELFF
v_call: TRBV2; d_call: TRBD2; clone_size: .; j_call: TRBJ2-1; cdr3_nt: TGTGCCAGCAGTTCACTAGCGGGAGCTGCCAATGAGCAGTTCTTC; cdr3_aa: CASSSLAGAANEQFF